Listed below are T cell receptor beta chains from one sample, sequenced in a study of cytomegalovirus exposure and HLA in healthy donors. Repertoires were generated with immunoSEQ multiplex PCR, while TCRdb's copy carries only in-frame clones and drops some. The sample shows approximately 150,000 clones, 76% of them seen only once. The sequenced sample consisted of PBMCs. These receptors originate from a woman in her forties in good health and CMV-seronegative. The CDR3 runs from the conserved cysteine through the conserved F or W. The D gene is left open where the match is weak. A clone size is listed for some rows: how often the clone was seen (once, few, many), or a class if it is expanded.

TRBD1 TRBJ1-1 15 TRBV5-1 . TGCGCCAGCAGCGACTACAGGGGGATGAACACTGAAGCTTTCTTT CASSDYRGMNTEAFF
TRBD2 TRBJ2-3 15 TRBV30 . TGTGCCTGGAGTGTACTAGCGGGAGTGGGGGATACGCAGTATTTT CAWSVLAGVGDTQYF
TRBD2 TRBJ2-7 16 TRBV7-2 few TGTGCCAGCAGCTTAGTCCCCGGGACTAGCGGTTACGAGCAGTACTTC CASSLVPGTSGYEQYF
. TRBJ1-1 11 TRBV20-1 few TGCAGTGCCCCATGGAACACTGAAGCTTTCTTT CSAPWNTEAFF
. TRBJ1-5 14 TRBV2 . TGTGCCAGCAGTGTGGAGGGAGGAGATCAGCCCCAGCATTTT CASSVEGGDQPQHF
TRBD1 TRBJ1-5 14 TRBV29-1 few TGCAGCGTCACAATTTCAGGGGGCGACCAGCCCCAGCATTTT CSVTISGGDQPQHF
. TRBJ1-5 18 TRBV7-4 . TGTGCCAGCAGCTCGCCTAGCGGCGGGGGGCACAACAATCAGCCCCAGCATTTT CASSSPSGGGHNNQPQHF
TRBD2 TRBJ2-7 15 TRBV7-2 . TGTGCCAGCAGCTTGACTAGCGGGACCCCCTACGAGCAGTACTTC CASSLTSGTPYEQYF
. TRBJ2-5 16 TRBV28 . TGTGCCAGCAGTTTATCGGTCTCTGTGGGAGAAGAGACCCAGTACTTC CASSLSVSVGEETQYF
. TRBJ1-3 11 TRBV6-5 . TGTGCCAGCAGAGACAGAAACACCATATATTTT CASRDRNTIYF
TRBD1 TRBJ2-7 14 TRBV10-1 . TGCGCCAGCAGCGGGACAGGTGGGGGTTACGAGCAGTACTTC CASSGTGGGYEQYF
TRBD1 TRBJ2-7 14 TRBV6-5 . TGTGCCAGCAGCCCCGGGACAGGGGGTAACGAGCAGTACTTC CASSPGTGGNEQYF
. TRBJ2-5 12 TRBV6-1 . TGTGCCAGCAGTCTTTCTTCGGGGGCCCAGTACTTC CASSLSSGAQYF
. TRBJ2-3 15 TRBV5-6 . TGTGCCAGCATCGAAACAGGGTTGGGCACAGATACGCAGTATTTT CASIETGLGTDTQYF
TRBD1 TRBJ1-2 15 TRBV5-6 . TGTGCCAGCAGCCCCCGGACAGGAGCTAACTATGGCTACACCTTC CASSPRTGANYGYTF
TRBD2 TRBJ2-7 13 TRBV19 . TGTGCCAGTACACCAAATGGGGGAGGGGAGCAGTACTTC CASTPNGGGEQYF
. TRBJ1-5 16 TRBV28 . TGTGCCAGCAGCTATACACTTAGACATGCCAATCAGCCCCAGCATTTT CASSYTLRHANQPQHF
. TRBJ1-2 16 TRBV7-2 . TGTGCCAGCAGCCCCCGAGTTCAAGCTCTTAACTATGGCTACACCTTC CASSPRVQALNYGYTF
TRBD1 TRBJ1-2 14 TRBV28 . TGTGCCAGCAGTTATGGAGCAGGGGGCTATGGCTACACCTTC CASSYGAGGYGYTF
. TRBJ1-5 14 TRBV11-2 . TGTGCCAGCAGCTTCGACGGGAGCAATCAGCCCCAGCATTTT CASSFDGSNQPQHF
TRBD1 TRBJ1-2 13 TRBV7-2 . TGTGCCAGCAGCTCCGCGACAGGGTATGGCTACACCTTC CASSSATGYGYTF
. TRBJ1-3 13 TRBV7-9 . TGTGCCAGCAGTTGGACAAGCAGAAACACCATATATTTT CASSWTSRNTIYF
. TRBJ2-7 11 TRBV10-3 many TGTGCCATCACGTCGGGTCGCGAGCAGTACTTC CAITSGREQYF
. TRBJ1-2 14 TRBV25-1 few TGTCCCCAAAATCCACCAGGAGGCTACTATGGCTACACCTTC CPQNPPGGYYGYTF
. TRBJ2-7 14 TRBV30 . TGTGCCCAAAGTGTCGGGATGGGGGGATACGAGCAGTACTTC CAQSVGMGGYEQYF
TRBD2 TRBJ2-7 13 TRBV19 . TGTGCCAGTAGTAAGGCGGGAGCGTCCGAGCAGTACTTC CASSKAGASEQYF
TRBD1 TRBJ2-2 14 TRBV9 few TGTGCCAGCAGCGAGGGACAGCCCTCCGGGGAGCTGTTTTTT CASSEGQPSGELFF
TRBD2 TRBJ2-3 16 TRBV6-4 once TGTGCCAGCAGTGAAACTAGCGGGAGGGGCACAGATACGCAGTATTTT CASSETSGRGTDTQYF
TRBD1 TRBJ1-1 16 TRBV7-6 . TGTGCCAGCAGCTTAATAGGGGGCGAGTTGAACACTGAAGCTTTCTTT CASSLIGGELNTEAFF
. TRBJ2-5 18 TRBV25-1 few TGTGCCAGCAGTGAAGATTGGAGGGGAGGGGGATCTCAAGAGACCCAGTACTTC CASSEDWRGGGSQETQYF
. TRBJ2-7 13 TRBV13 . TGTGCCAGCAGCTCCCTGACAGCCTACGAGCAGTACTTC CASSSLTAYEQYF
. TRBJ1-1 18 TRBV25-1 . TGTGCCCGCCAGCAGGGGTCGTCACAGGCTGAGATGAACACTGAAGCTTTCTTT CARQQGSSQAEMNTEAFF